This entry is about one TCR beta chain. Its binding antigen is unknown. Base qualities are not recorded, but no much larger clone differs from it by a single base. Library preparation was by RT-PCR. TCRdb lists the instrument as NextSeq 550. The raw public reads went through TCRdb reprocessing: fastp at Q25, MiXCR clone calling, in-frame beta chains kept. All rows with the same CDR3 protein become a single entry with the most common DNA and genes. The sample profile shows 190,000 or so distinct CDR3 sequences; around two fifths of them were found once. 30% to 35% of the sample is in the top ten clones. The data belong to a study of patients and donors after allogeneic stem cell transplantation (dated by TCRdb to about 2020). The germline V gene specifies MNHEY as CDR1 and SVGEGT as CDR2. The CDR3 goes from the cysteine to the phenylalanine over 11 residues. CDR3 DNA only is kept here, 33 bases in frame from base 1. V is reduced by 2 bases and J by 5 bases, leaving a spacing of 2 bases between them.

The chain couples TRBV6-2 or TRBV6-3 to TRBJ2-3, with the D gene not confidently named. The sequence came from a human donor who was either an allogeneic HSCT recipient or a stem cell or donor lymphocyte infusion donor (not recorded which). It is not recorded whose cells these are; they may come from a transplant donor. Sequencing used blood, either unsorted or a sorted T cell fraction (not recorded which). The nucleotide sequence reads TGTGCCAGCAGTTACGGAGATACGCAGTATTTT. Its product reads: CASSYGDTQYF.